Presented here are 5 T cell receptor beta chains from one specimen sequenced in a study of T cell clones after liver transplantation. Libraries were prepared by immunoSEQ multiplex PCR; TCRdb keeps only in-frame clonotypes and omits some of them. The sample shows nearly 55,000 clones, approximately 88% of them seen only once. Sequenced material: CD4+ T cells from blood, taken before liver transplant. The source is a human donor who received a liver transplant.

V is TRBV29-1 and J is TRBJ2-1; possibly TRBD2 for D (5 bases). CDR1 and CDR2 (germline): SQVTM, ANQGSEA. This CDR3 spans 10 amino acids. V lost 4 bases and J 7 bases, leaving 5 bases between the germline ends. For the CDR3, the DNA is TGCAGCGTTGGGAGGAATGAGCAGTTCTTC. This translates into CSVGRNEQFF.

The chain couples TRBV30 to TRBJ2-2; tentative D call: TRBD2 (6 bases). This CDR3 is built from 14 residues. V shed 8 bases and J shed 0 bases, with 13 bases lying between them. CDR1 is GTSNPN and CDR2 is SVGIG in the germline V gene (reference sequence). The CDR3 sequence: CARRGITNTGELFF. The CDR3 DNA follows: TGTGCCCGCCGGGGGATAACGAACACCGGGGAGCTGTTTTTT.

CDR3 sequence reads: CASAARSGGNQPQHF. As DNA, the CDR3 is TGTGCCAGCGCAGCCCGCTCTGGGGGCAATCAGCCCCAGCATTTT. The V gene is TRBV28, the J gene TRBJ1-5; D gene uncertain. CDR1 is MDHEN and CDR2 is SYDVKM in the germline V gene. V was pared by 8 bases and J by 2 bases, with 16 bases between. The CDR3 sequence is 15 residues long.

The genes are TRBV6-5 and TRBJ2-7; TRBD1 agrees at 8 bases. CDR1 and CDR2 from the germline V gene are MNHEY and SVGAGI. This CDR3 spans 15 amino acids. V lost 6 bases to trimming and J lost 7 bases; unmatched junction nucleotides: 14. The CDR3 is CASRQPGQVDREQYF. The CDR3 DNA follows: TGTGCCAGCAGACAACCGGGACAGGTGGATAGGGAGCAGTACTTC.

This clone rates as medium-sized. The chain recombines TRBV12-1 with TRBJ1-4. TRBV12-1 is marked as a pseudogene. This CDR3 has 17 residues. The CDR3, as DNA: TGTGCCAGCAGCCACAGGATCGGGGTTGGGCCTTACGAAAAACTGTTTTTT. Translating it yields CASSHRIGVGPYEKLFF.